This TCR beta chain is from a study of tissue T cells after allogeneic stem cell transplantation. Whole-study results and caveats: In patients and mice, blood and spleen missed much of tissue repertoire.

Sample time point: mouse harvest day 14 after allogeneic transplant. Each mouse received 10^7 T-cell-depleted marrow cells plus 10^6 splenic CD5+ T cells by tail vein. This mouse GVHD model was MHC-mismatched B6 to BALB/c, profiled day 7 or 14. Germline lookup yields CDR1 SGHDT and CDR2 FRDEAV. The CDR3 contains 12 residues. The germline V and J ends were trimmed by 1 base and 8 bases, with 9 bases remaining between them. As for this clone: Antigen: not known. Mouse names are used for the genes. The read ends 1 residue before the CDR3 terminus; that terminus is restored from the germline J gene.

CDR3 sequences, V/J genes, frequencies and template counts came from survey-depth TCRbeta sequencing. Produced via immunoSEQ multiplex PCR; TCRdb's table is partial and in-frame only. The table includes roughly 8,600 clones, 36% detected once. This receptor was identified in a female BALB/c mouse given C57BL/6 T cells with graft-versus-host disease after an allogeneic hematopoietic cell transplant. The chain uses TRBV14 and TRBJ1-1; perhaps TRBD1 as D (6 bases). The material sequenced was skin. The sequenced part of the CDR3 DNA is TGTGCCAGCAGTTTCGGGGGGCCGGAAGTCTTC. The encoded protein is CASSFGGPEVF. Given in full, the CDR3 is CASSFGGPEVFF.